One and the same sample provided the 23 T cell receptor beta chains below, sequenced in a study of CD8+ T cells in alopecia areata. It was cDNA, reverse transcribed from extracted RNA, that served as the sequencing template. Here immunoSEQ multiplex PCR was the method, and the copy in TCRdb shows in-frame clones only, minus some. The sample shows more than 200,000 clones, roughly 44% of them seen only once. Treatment of the sample: oral pan-JAK inhibitor, 5-10 mg twice daily. The sample here was CD4+ T cells sorted from blood, taken at roughly week 36, from a patient treated with tofacitinib. Receptors were obtained from a human donor with alopecia areata.

The CDR3 protein is CASSSRDVYGYTF. The CDR3, as DNA: TGTGCCAGCTCTTCCCGGGACGTGTATGGCTACACCTTC. The J gene is TRBJ1-2, the V gene TRBV18, with a possible D match to TRBD1 (5 bases). Germline V gene sequence: CDR1 KGHSH, CDR2 LQKENI. V gave up 6 bases and J gave up 5 bases, with 13 bases separating them. The CDR3 consists of 13 residues.

The chain links TRBV28 to TRBJ1-5, with D possibly being TRBD1 (6 bases). Germline CDR1 reads MDHEN; CDR2 reads SYDVKM. V lost 3 bases to trimming and J lost 4 bases, with 10 bases between them. The length of the CDR3 is 14 residues. For the CDR3, the DNA is TGTGCCAGCAGTTTTTCCAGGGGAAATCAGCCCCAGCATTTT. As protein: CASSFSRGNQPQHF.

The chain has TRBV18 and TRBJ1-1; a possible D gene is TRBD1 (5 bases). The CDR3 is 14 residues long. The V gene's germline CDR1 is KGHSH and CDR2 LQKENI. Trimming pared 6 bases from V and 3 bases from J, leaving 14 bases between. CDR3 coding DNA: TGTGCCAGCTCCAGGGCGGGGATGGACACTGAAGCTTTCTTT. It codes for CASSRAGMDTEAFF.

The rearrangement uses TRBV7-9 and TRBJ2-1; TRBD1 is a possible D gene (6 bases). This CDR3 has 14 amino acids. Looked up from germline, CDR1 is SEHNR and CDR2 is FQNEAQ (reference sequence). Trimming removed 5 bases from V and 6 bases from J, with 14 bases in between. The CDR3 spells CASSTRAQGNEQFF. The DNA of the CDR3 is TGTGCCAGCAGCACTCGAGCACAGGGCAATGAGCAGTTCTTC.

This clone was seen more than once but under ten times. This sequence joins TRBV19 and TRBJ1-1; maybe TRBD1 (6 bases). The CDR3 is 14 amino acids. CDR1 is LNHDA, CDR2 SQIVND, per germline (reference sequence). Trimming left V 2 bases short and J 8 bases short, with 15 bases between. In DNA, the CDR3 is TGTGCCAGTAGTATATACAAGGACAGCTTAGAAGCTTTCTTT. Amino acid sequence: CASSIYKDSLEAFF.

V gene TRBV2 combines with J gene TRBJ1-1; D unresolved. Germline CDR1 and CDR2: SNHLY and FYNNEI. The V end was cut by 4 bases, the J end by 4 bases, with 13 bases between. The CDR3 contains 14 residues. In DNA form, the CDR3 reads TGTGCCAGCAGTGCTGAGGGAGAGGGCACTGAAGCTTTCTTT. It yields the protein CASSAEGEGTEAFF.

V usage is TRBV7-2 and J usage is TRBJ2-1, with D maybe TRBD2 (6 bases). Germline CDR1 reads SGHTA; CDR2 reads FQGNSA. The CDR3 length is 13 residues. V was cut by 4 bases and J by 9 bases, with 13 bases left in between. As DNA, the CDR3 is TGTGCCAGCAGCTCCGGAGGGGTTAGTGAGCAGTTCTTC. This encodes CASSSGGVSEQFF.

The CDR3 bases are TGCGCCAGCAGCTTGGCCTTGGAGACCCAGTACTTC. Translating gives CASSLALETQYF. V is TRBV5-1 and J is TRBJ2-5, with D unresolved. The CDR3 length is 12 residues. Germline V gene lookup returns CDR1 SGHRS and CDR2 YFSETQ. Trimming cost V 0 bases and J 5 bases, with 5 bases left between them.

The rearrangement links TRBV28 to TRBJ2-7; either TRBD1 or TRBD2 may supply D (5 bases each). Trimming shortened V by 2 bases and J by 0 bases, and 11 bases separated the two germline ends. The CDR3 is 15 residues long. CDR1 MDHEN and CDR2 SYDVKM come from the germline V gene. The chain's CDR3 is CASSLVGTGSYEQYF. The CDR3 nucleotides are TGTGCCAGCAGTTTAGTCGGGACGGGCTCCTACGAGCAGTACTTC.

The chain joins TRBV2 to TRBJ1-2; D may be TRBD1 (5 bases). The CDR3 sequence is 14 residues long. Germline V gene lookup returns CDR1 SNHLY and CDR2 FYNNEI. V was shortened by 5 bases and J by 2 bases, with 12 bases between the two germline ends. Written as DNA, the CDR3 is TGTGCCAGCAGTTCGACAGTCATCAACTATGGCTACACCTTC. It specifies CASSSTVINYGYTF. Variable domain in full (rest from reference TRBV2 and TRBJ1-2): EPEVTQTPSHQVTQMGQEVILRCVPISNHLYFYWYRQILGQKVEFLVSFYNNEISEKSEIFDDQFSVERPDGSNFTLKIRSTKLEDSAMYFCASSSTVINYGYTFGSGTRLTVV.

The chain combines TRBV5-1 with TRBJ2-7; 8 bases match TRBD2. Trimming took 0 bases from V and 0 from J; bases not matched to a gene: 11. The CDR3 runs 18 residues. CDR1 and CDR2 from the germline V gene are SGHRS and YFSETQ. The CDR3: CASSLAPVTSGPSYEQYF. CDR3 in DNA: TGCGCCAGCAGCTTGGCCCCAGTAACTAGCGGACCCTCCTACGAGCAGTACTTC.

Only a few counts were recorded for this clone. The sample contains more than one DNA sequence encoding this CDR3. V and J are TRBV18 and TRBJ2-5, with D unresolved. CDR1 is KGHSH and CDR2 is LQKENI in the germline V gene. V lost 3 bases, J lost 1 base, and 6 bases lay in between. This CDR3 has 13 amino acids. CDR3 sequence reads: CASSPGLQETQYF. The CDR3 nucleotides are TGTGCCAGCTCACCGGGTCTCCAAGAGACCCAGTACTTC.

The chain has TRBV9 and TRBJ2-1, with TRBD2 matching over 7 bases. V was clipped by 0 bases and J by 3 bases; unmatched bases: 3. This CDR3 contains 15 residues. CDR1 is SGDLS and CDR2 is YYNGEE in the germline V gene. CDR3 amino acids: CASSVESGNYNEQFF. The CDR3 DNA reads TGTGCCAGCAGCGTAGAAAGCGGGAACTACAATGAGCAGTTCTTC.

V gene TRBV4-1 combines with J gene TRBJ2-5, with a weak D call TRBD1 (6 bases). Germline CDR1 reads MGHRA; CDR2 reads YSYEKL. This CDR3 comprises 15 residues. V was shortened by 2 bases and J by 4 bases, with 14 bases between the two germline ends. CDR3 in DNA: TGCGCCAGCAGCCAAATACAGGGTAGGGGAGAGACCCAGTACTTC. It encodes CASSQIQGRGETQYF.

The J gene is TRBJ2-5, the V gene TRBV27, with D possibly TRBD2 on 6 matching bases. V gave up 2 bases and J gave up 0 bases, with 10 bases separating them. The CDR3 is made up of 15 amino acids. CDR1 is MNHEY and CDR2 is SMNVEV in the germline V gene (reference sequence). DNA for the CDR3: TGTGCCAGCAGTTTAGGGCGGGGAAACCAAGAGACCCAGTACTTC. Translation: CASSLGRGNQETQYF.

The chain recombines TRBV5-1 with TRBJ2-1; D assignment may be TRBD1 or TRBD2 (5 bases each). Germline values: CDR1 SGHRS, CDR2 YFSETQ. Deletions cut 5 bases from V and 0 bases from J, with 15 bases between. This CDR3 is 16 amino acids long. The CDR3 nucleotides are TGCGCCAGCAGTCTGGTTACTGGGGGCTCCTACAATGAGCAGTTCTTC. Amino acids: CASSLVTGGSYNEQFF.

The chain carries TRBV20-1 and TRBJ2-1; D remains ambiguous. The ends were cut back, 5 bases at V and 10 bases at J, with 12 bases in the middle. Germline V gives CDR1 DFQATT, CDR2 SNEGSKA (reference sequence). The CDR3 loop spans 11 amino acids. The CDR3 DNA follows: TGCAGTGCTTACCGAACCCCAGAGCAGTTCTTC. It yields the protein CSAYRTPEQFF.

The chain links TRBV7-7 to TRBJ2-1, with D unclear. There are 16 residues in the CDR3. The germline V gene has CDR1 SSHAT and CDR2 FNYEAQ (reference sequence). Trimming removed 5 bases at V and 1 base at J, with 15 bases between. The CDR3 DNA is TGTGCCAGCAGCCCAGAATGGAGCGTGTCCTACAATGAGCAGTTCTTC. As protein: CASSPEWSVSYNEQFF. Full variable domain (missing parts from reference TRBV7-7 and TRBJ2-1): GAGVSQSPRYKVTKRGQDVTLRCDPISSHATLYWYQQALGQGPEFLTYFNYEAQPDKSGLPSDRFSAERPEGSISTLTIQRTEQRDSAMYRCASSPEWSVSYNEQFFGPGTRLTVL.

The chain combines TRBV4-3 with TRBJ1-2; D is unresolved. Germline CDR1 reads LGHNA; CDR2 reads YSLEER. The CDR3 is made up of 16 amino acids. Trimming removed 0 bases at V and 3 bases at J, with 14 bases between. The CDR3 sequence is CASSQDVGLADYGYTF. CDR3 nucleotides: TGCGCCAGCAGCCAAGATGTGGGCCTCGCGGACTATGGCTACACCTTC.

V gene TRBV5-1 combines with J gene TRBJ1-4; 10 bases agree with TRBD1. Germline CDR1 SGHRS, CDR2 YFSETQ. The CDR3 runs 19 residues. Trimming at V came to 0 bases and at J to 2 bases, leaving 10 bases not matched to a gene. CDR3 bases: TGCGCCAGCAGCTTGGGATTTGGGACAGGGGTCTGGACTAATGAAAAACTGTTTTTT. Translation gives CASSLGFGTGVWTNEKLFF. Supplemented by reference TRBV5-1 and TRBJ1-4, the full variable domain reads KAGVTQTPRYLIKTRGQQVTLSCSPISGHRSVSWYQQTPGQGLQFLFEYFSETQRNKGNFPGRFSGRQFSNSRSEMNVSTLELGDSALYLCASSLGFGTGVWTNEKLFFGSGTQLSVL.

The rearrangement joins TRBV25-1 to TRBJ2-7, with 9 bases aligning to TRBD2. The germline CDR1 and CDR2 sequences are MGHDK and SYGVNS. The CDR3 contains 14 residues. Trimming cost V 5 bases and J 4 bases; bases outside gene matches: 6. CDR3 sequence reads: CASSYAGGSYEQYF. The DNA for the CDR3 is TGTGCCAGCAGTTACGCGGGAGGGTCTTACGAGCAGTACTTC.

A few counts support this clone. V gene TRBV28 combines with J gene TRBJ2-3, with TRBD2 matching over 8 bases. With 7 bases clipped from V and 6 bases from J, the junction kept 18 bases outside the gene matches. There are 17 residues in the CDR3. Germline V gives CDR1 MDHEN, CDR2 SYDVKM. The CDR3 protein is CASTPAGGAGVRDTQYF. DNA of the CDR3: TGTGCCAGCACCCCAGCCGGGGGAGCGGGAGTTAGGGATACGCAGTATTTT.

The table lists this clone with a few counts. The CDR3 DNA reads TGTGCCAGCAGCTTAGACCCCCACGGGGTGGTCTACGAGCAGTACTTC. It yields the protein CASSLDPHGVVYEQYF. The chain uses TRBV7-2 and TRBJ2-7, with D possibly matching TRBD2 (5 bases). The germline V gene has CDR1 SGHTA and CDR2 FQGNSA. This CDR3 contains 16 residues. Trimming took off 1 base at V and 3 bases at J, with 16 bases between the two ends.